This TCR beta chain was captured by sequencing in a study of regulatory T cells in long-lasting Graves disease. Arm-PCR with iRepertoire HTBI primers amplified the CDR3 regions for these TCR beta libraries. TCRdb called the multiplex PCR reads again in MiXCR, with one record for every CDR3 protein. The sample shows roughly 220,000 distinct CDR3 sequences, around 17% of them seen only once. Time point denoted: newly diagnosed GD, antithyroid drugs for less than 3 months. Following extraction of RNA from PBMCs, that RNA was used to make the TCR library. The CDR3 has 15 residues. CDR1 DFQATT and CDR2 SNEGSKA come from the germline V gene (reference sequence). Trimming removed 3 bases at V and 1 base at J, with 15 bases between.

The sequencing here drew on peripheral blood mononuclear cells (PBMCs), taken at new diagnosis, from a patient treated with antithyroid drugs. The sequence was obtained from a female donor with Graves disease. This sequence joins TRBV20-1 and TRBJ2-5; D call uncertain. The CDR3 protein is CSASAPGRLQETQYF. Here the CDR3 DNA reads TGCAGTGCTAGTGCCCCTGGGCGGCTCCAAGAGACCCAGTACTTC.